The 17 T cell receptor beta chains below all came from one sample that was sequenced in a study of OX40 agonist ivuxolimab in advanced cancers. Assay used: immunoSEQ multiplex PCR; TCRdb lists only in-frame clones, some missing. Here the sample spans about 68,000 clones, around 90% being singletons. This specimen was CD4+ or CD8+ T cells sorted from blood, taken in a trial of the OX40 agonist ivuxolimab. Receptor source: an adult with an advanced solid tumor such as melanoma, head and neck, liver or kidney cancer.

The chain combines TRBV10-3 with TRBJ1-1, with unresolved D. V lost 4 bases, J lost 1 base, and 7 bases lay in between. Germline values: CDR1 ENHRY, CDR2 SYGVKD. This CDR3 is built from 13 residues. This CDR3 is CAISGQPNTEAFF. CDR3 nucleotides: TGTGCCATCAGTGGTCAACCGAACACTGAAGCTTTCTTT.

This chain connects TRBV5-1 to TRBJ1-1; 8 positions agree with TRBD1. Trimming took 5 bases from V and 4 from J; bases not matched to a gene: 4. Germline loops: CDR1 SGHRS, CDR2 YFSETQ. The CDR3 loop spans 13 amino acids. The CDR3 region is CASRITGGTEAFF. DNA of the CDR3: TGCGCCAGCAGAATCACAGGGGGCACTGAAGCTTTCTTT.

The J gene is TRBJ1-6, the V gene TRBV5-6; D is perhaps TRBD1 (6 bases). Germline CDR1 reads SGHDT; CDR2 reads YYEEEE. V shed 4 bases and J shed 4 bases, with 12 bases lying between them. This CDR3 is 15 amino acids long. CDR3 bases: TGTGCCAGCAGCGGAGACAGGATTTATAATTCACCCCTCCACTTT. This gives the protein CASSGDRIYNSPLHF.

This chain links TRBV20-1 with TRBJ1-2; D may be TRBD1 (6 bases). This CDR3 is built from 11 residues. Trimming left V 7 bases short and J 7 bases short, with 13 bases between. Germline CDR1 reads DFQATT; CDR2 reads SNEGSKA (reference sequence). CDR3: CSVGGASGYTF. The CDR3 DNA reads TGCAGTGTAGGGGGGGCGAGTGGCTACACCTTC.

This clone was observed a handful of times. The chain couples TRBV4-1 to TRBJ1-2, with D maybe TRBD1 (6 bases). Germline V CDR1 and CDR2: MGHRA, YSYEKL. V lost 3 bases to trimming and J lost 3 bases, with 11 bases between them. CDR3 length equals 14 residues. CDR3 region: CASSHGGQDYGYTF. The DNA for the CDR3 is TGCGCCAGCAGCCATGGGGGGCAGGACTATGGCTACACCTTC.

The V call is TRBV29-1, the J call TRBJ2-7; 9 bases align to TRBD1. Germline CDR1 SQVTM, CDR2 ANQGSEA. Trimming at V came to 7 bases and at J to 7 bases, leaving 11 bases not matched to a gene. The CDR3 consists of 13 residues. The CDR3 nucleotides read TGCAGCGCTCACCCGGGACAGGGTCGGGAGCAGTACTTC. This gives the protein CSAHPGQGREQYF.

This clone was observed a single time. The rearrangement uses TRBV25-1 and TRBJ2-2, with D uncertain. Germline CDR1 and CDR2: MGHDK and SYGVNS. V lost 3 bases and J lost 13, with 12 bases in between. CDR3 size: 12 residues. CDR3 protein: CASSEAPQGLFF. CDR3 nucleotides: TGTGCCAGCAGTGAGGCACCCCAAGGGCTGTTTTTT.

J is TRBJ1-2 and V is TRBV29-1, with a possible D match to TRBD1 (5 bases). Trimming removed 4 bases from V and 4 bases from J, with 28 bases in between. This CDR3 is 18 amino acids long. Germline V gene sequence: CDR1 SQVTM, CDR2 ANQGSEA. As DNA, the CDR3 is TGCAGCGTTGGGGGGGAAAATCCATTCTCGTCAACTTCCTATGGCTACACCTTC. Translated, it gives CSVGGENPFSSTSYGYTF. Filled out from reference TRBV29-1 and TRBJ1-2, the complete variable domain reads SAVISQKPSRDICQRGTSLTIQCQVDSQVTMMFWYRQQPGQSLTLIATANQGSEATYESGFVIDKFPISRPNLTFSTLTVSNMSPEDSSIYLCSVGGENPFSSTSYGYTFGSGTRLTVV.

This clone showed up just a few times. The rearrangement joins TRBV7-2 to TRBJ2-1; a possible D gene is TRBD2 (6 bases). CDR3 length: 12 residues. The ends were cut back, 4 bases at V and 10 bases at J, with 11 bases in the middle. Germline assignment: CDR1 SGHTA and CDR2 FQGNSA. CDR3 region: CASSSTSLEQFF. The CDR3 nucleotides read TGTGCCAGCAGCTCGACTAGTTTGGAGCAGTTCTTC.

This chain links TRBV18 with TRBJ2-1; 8 bases align to TRBD2. Germline CDR1 KGHSH, CDR2 LQKENI. CDR3 length: 16 amino acids. J lost 5 bases, V lost 4 bases, and 10 bases had no gene match. The CDR3 DNA is TGTGCCAGCTCACAAGAAGCGGGAGAGGGGGACAATGAGCAGTTCTTC. This gives the protein CASSQEAGEGDNEQFF. Combining the CDR3 with reference TRBV18 and TRBJ2-1 gives the whole variable domain NAGVMQNPRHLVRRRGQEARLRCSPMKGHSHVYWYRQLPEEGLKFMVYLQKENIIDESGMPKERFSAEFPKEGPSILRIQQVVRGDSAAYFCASSQEAGEGDNEQFFGPGTRLTVL.

The V gene is TRBV6-1, the J gene TRBJ1-4, with a tentative D call TRBD1 (6 bases). The CDR3 extends over 16 amino acids. With 3 bases removed from V and 2 bases from J, the gap between germline ends came to 13 bases. Germline V lookup: CDR1 MNHNS, CDR2 SASEGT. This CDR3 reads CASSDFKGGTNEKLFF. In DNA form, the CDR3 reads TGTGCCAGCAGTGACTTCAAAGGGGGTACTAATGAAAAACTGTTTTTT.

The V gene is TRBV15, the J gene TRBJ2-5; D unclear. The DNA matches TRBJ2-7 better at its end, which makes the J call doubtful. Germline V lookup: CDR1 LNHNV, CDR2 YYDKDF (reference sequence). There are 15 residues in the CDR3. CDR3: CATSRAPRGPYEQYF. The DNA for the CDR3 is TGTGCCACCAGCAGAGCCCCCAGAGGACCTTACGAGCAGTACTTC.

Notes on this clone: At one end, the junction sequence differs from germline, possibly due to a read error. The chain employs TRBV7-9 and TRBJ2-1; TRBD1 agrees at 10 bases. Per germline, CDR1 SEHNR and CDR2 FQNEAQ (reference sequence). The CDR3 consists of 14 residues. CDR3 DNA sequence: TGTGCCAGCAGCTTAGCGGTGACAGGGGGCGTGGGGCTCTTC. Protein sequence: CASSLAVTGGVGLF.

The sample holds one count of this clone. The gene calls are TRBV27 and TRBJ2-6, with D hard to call. This CDR3 comprises 13 residues. With 10 bases removed from V and 0 bases from J, the gap between germline ends came to 7 bases. CDR1 and CDR2 from the germline V gene are MNHEY and SMNVEV (reference sequence). The DNA for the CDR3 is TGTGCCACCCGGTTCTCTGGGGCCAACGTCCTGACTTTC. Protein: CATRFSGANVLTF.

This chain links TRBV29-1 with TRBJ1-5; 7 bases are a match to TRBD1. Germline CDR1 SQVTM, CDR2 ANQGSEA. CDR3 length: 14 amino acids. V gave up 8 bases and J gave up 7 bases; unmatched junction bases: 14. In nucleotides, the CDR3 is TGCAGCCAGCAGAGACAGGGTCGCCGGCAGCCCCAGCATTTT. Translation: CSQQRQGRRQPQHF.

The rearrangement links TRBV27 to TRBJ2-3; 12 bases are a match to TRBD2. The CDR3 consists of 14 residues. V lost 6 bases and J lost 14; bases outside the gene matches: 12. From germline, CDR1 is MNHEY and CDR2 SMNVEV (reference sequence). The CDR3 here is CASSPRASGRVAYF. CDR3 DNA sequence: TGTGCCAGCAGCCCCAGGGCTAGCGGGAGGGTGGCGTATTTT.

The chain has TRBV10-2 and TRBJ1-1; unclear D gene. The CDR3 extends over 13 amino acids. V lost 2 bases and J lost 2, with 6 bases in between. Germline V gene data show CDR1 as WSHSY and CDR2 as SAAADI. Written as DNA, the CDR3 is TGCGCCAGCAGTGAGATCCAAAACACTGAAGCTTTCTTT. This gives the protein CASSEIQNTEAFF.